Given below is one TCR beta chain in context. No antigen is known for it. Germline-derived CDR1 and CDR2 are SGHTA and FQGNSA. The ends were cut back, 2 bases at V and 3 bases at J, with 20 bases in the middle. This CDR3 has 17 residues. Method: immunoSEQ multiplex PCR; TCRdb's copy keeps in-frame clones and lacks some. The sample consists of about 36,000 clones, about 93% of them appearing once. The sample belongs to a study of T cells in tuberculosis. The overall study: In South Africa, adults with active tuberculosis were compared with IGRA-negative and latently infected IGRA-positive adolescents.

General study points: Selection depended on which cryopreserved specimens were available.

The source is a donor aged 10-30 years with latent tuberculosis or without tuberculosis infection. V gene TRBV7-2 combines with J gene TRBJ2-7; D might be TRBD1 (6 bases). Material for sequencing was PBMCs. The CDR3 reads CASSLRQQGVGIYEQYF. In nucleotides, the CDR3 is TGTGCCAGCAGCTTACGGCAACAGGGCGTAGGAATCTACGAGCAGTACTTC.